This T cell receptor (beta chain) is drawn from a study of blood T cell repertoires in COVID-19. Whole-study context: COVID-19 samples collected from the United States, Italy and Spain covered acute and convalescent phases.

Recruitment covered 20 to 25 US areas and drew participants whose ages spanned about 18 to 90 years. Each participant's cohort was designated according to participant-reported clinical history. Recovered Cohort 3 donors showed two negative PCRs, clearance, or symptom resolution. Germline V gene sequence: CDR1 MDHEN, CDR2 SYDVKM. The CDR3 consists of 14 residues. V was pared by 1 base and J by 7 bases, with 5 bases of the junction left unmatched. Data came from immunoSEQ multiplex PCR; TCRdb stores just in-frame clones and leaves some out. The data hold some 380,000 clones, with about 87% observed a single time.

The genes are TRBV28 and TRBJ1-1; 8 bases match TRBD1. Material for sequencing was PBMCs or T cells enriched from blood (not recorded which). The clonotype was recovered from a man between 25 and 39 years old who had recovered from COVID-19. Written as DNA, the CDR3 is TGTGCCAGCAGTTTATCGCAGGGGGCGGGTGAAGCTTTCTTT. Translation: CASSLSQGAGEAFF.